The subject of this entry is one T cell receptor beta chain. As yet, its antigen is unknown. With 0 bases clipped from V and 7 bases from J, the junction kept 3 bases outside the gene matches. The CDR3 loop spans 15 amino acids. In germline, CDR1 is SGHVS, CDR2 FQNEAQ. This sample was included in a study of T cell repertoires in urothelial bladder cancer. Study outcomes and limitations: Benign specimens held more T cells than urothelial carcinoma specimens. Up to about 17% of carcinoma infiltrating lymphocytes belonged to one T-cell clone. Infiltrating lymphocytes: median 2% in carcinoma versus about 12% in benign specimens.

Profiled with immunoSEQ multiplex PCR; TCRdb holds only in-frame clones, not every one. The sample consists of more than 10,000 clones, 55% to 80% of them appearing once. The chain is built from TRBV7-8 and TRBJ1-4, with 9 bases identical to TRBD1. The TCR comes from a human donor with urothelial carcinoma. Sequenced material: tumor-infiltrating cells from bladder cancer. CDR3 in amino acids: CASSLAGQGGEKLFF. The CDR3 bases are TGTGCCAGCAGCTTAGCGGGACAGGGCGGTGAAAAACTGTTTTTT.